Presented here are 22 T cell receptor beta chains from one specimen sequenced in a study of Tregs in tolerant kidney transplant recipients. Assay: immunoSEQ multiplex PCR; the TCRdb copy retains only in-frame clones and omits some. Of about 19,000 clones listed, around three fifths are singletons. Their antigens remain unidentified. The sequenced material came from Tregs from blood cultured with allogeneic cells. The receptors shown here come from a human donor in good health.

This chain joins TRBV5-5 and TRBJ1-4; no clear D gene. Germline CDR1 SGHKS, CDR2 YYEKEE (reference sequence). The CDR3 loop spans 15 amino acids. The V gene lost 4 bases and the J gene lost 8 bases, with 18 bases spanning the gap. The DNA of the CDR3 is TGTGCCAGCAGCACGGGCCCGCATAGGAACGAAAAACTGTTTTTT. This gives the protein CASSTGPHRNEKLFF.

This clone was seen a few times. Other DNA variants within this sample encode the same CDR3. The chain carries TRBV20-1 and TRBJ2-5; the D gene is possibly TRBD2 (5 bases). V lost 2 bases and J lost 4, with 5 bases in between. The CDR3 contains 11 residues. Germline CDR1 and CDR2: DFQATT and SNEGSKA (reference sequence). CDR3 sequence: CSARLAETQYF. The DNA for the CDR3 is TGCAGTGCTAGACTAGCAGAGACCCAGTACTTC.

The V gene is TRBV6-5, the J gene TRBJ1-1; D is unresolved. Germline CDR1 reads MNHEY; CDR2 reads SVGAGI. The CDR3 is 14 amino acids. V lost 6 bases and J 4 bases, leaving 15 bases between the germline ends. The DNA of the CDR3 is TGTGCCAGCAGACTAGTGAGGCTCGGCACTGAAGCTTTCTTT. This sequence encodes CASRLVRLGTEAFF.

This chain uses TRBV29-1 with TRBJ2-7; D call uncertain. CDR1 is SQVTM, CDR2 ANQGSEA, per germline. This CDR3 is 14 amino acids long. V lost 4 bases to trimming and J lost 6 bases, with 19 bases between them. CDR3 protein: CSVVKNGGYGEQYF. CDR3 coding DNA: TGCAGCGTTGTTAAAAACGGCGGATACGGCGAGCAGTACTTC.

The gene calls are TRBV5-8 and TRBJ2-3; D ambiguous. This CDR3 contains 16 residues. V was cut by 0 bases and J by 0 bases, with 11 bases left in between. Germline V gene lookup returns CDR1 SGHTS and CDR2 YDEGEE. This CDR3 is CASSLAYVASTDTQYF. The DNA for the CDR3 is TGTGCCAGCAGCTTGGCTTATGTGGCCAGCACAGATACGCAGTATTTT.

The chain recombines TRBV2 with TRBJ2-7, with D possibly being TRBD2 (7 bases). CDR3 length equals 16 residues. The V and J ends lost 6 bases and 5 bases respectively, with 23 bases between them. The germline gives CDR1 SNHLY, CDR2 FYNNEI. CDR3 nucleotides: TGTGCCAGCAGCGCGAGGACTAGACAGGTAGCGAACGAGCAGTACTTC. It is translated as CASSARTRQVANEQYF.

The chain has TRBV11-1 and TRBJ1-2; no definite D call. Looked up from germline, CDR1 is SGHAT and CDR2 is FQDESV (reference sequence). This CDR3 has 14 residues. V lost 5 bases, J lost 4 bases, and 14 bases lay in between. CDR3 nucleotide sequence: TGTGCCAGCAGCCGGACCGACCTCTCCTATGGCTACACCTTC. The encoded protein is CASSRTDLSYGYTF.

V gene TRBV18 combines with J gene TRBJ2-1; D is possibly TRBD1 or TRBD2 (5 bases each). CDR3 length: 15 residues. From germline, CDR1 is KGHSH and CDR2 LQKENI. The V and J ends lost 2 bases and 2 bases respectively, with 10 bases between them. CDR3 DNA: TGTGCCAGCTCACCAGAGGGGCAGGCCTACAATGAGCAGTTCTTC. Residues: CASSPEGQAYNEQFF.

V gene TRBV11-2 combines with J gene TRBJ1-4, with D possibly being TRBD1 (6 bases). Germline CDR1 SGHAT, CDR2 FQNNGV. V lost 0 bases and J 7 bases, leaving 18 bases between the germline ends. CDR3 length: 17 amino acids. This chain's CDR3 is CASSLEFVRGAGEKLFF. The CDR3, as DNA: TGTGCCAGCAGCTTAGAGTTTGTTAGGGGGGCCGGTGAAAAACTGTTTTTT.

The chain employs TRBV27 and TRBJ2-7; possibly TRBD2 for D (6 bases). Per the germline V gene, CDR1 is MNHEY and CDR2 is SMNVEV (reference sequence). The V end lost 3 bases, the J end lost 4 bases, and 13 bases lay between the germline ends. This CDR3 spans 14 amino acids. In nucleotides, the CDR3 is TGTGCCAGCAGTTTCGGGGGATATCCTTACGAGCAGTACTTC. Translated, it gives CASSFGGYPYEQYF.

J is TRBJ2-7 and V is TRBV7-3, with a tentative D call TRBD1 (6 bases). The V gene lost 5 bases and the J gene lost 2 bases, with 10 bases spanning the gap. The CDR3 has 13 residues. Germline CDR1 and CDR2: SGHTA and FQGTGA. The CDR3 region has the DNA TGTGCCAGCAGCCCCTGGACAGCCTACGAGCAGTACTTC. Translation gives CASSPWTAYEQYF.

Only a few counts were recorded for this clone. The chain couples TRBV7-8 to TRBJ2-1, with D possibly TRBD1 on 7 matching bases. The germline V gene has CDR1 SGHVS and CDR2 FQNEAQ. V was clipped by 8 bases and J by 1 base, with 12 bases between them. This CDR3 comprises 14 residues. CDR3 in DNA: TGTGCCAGCGGAGGGGGCCCTTCCTACAATGAGCAGTTCTTC. Amino acid sequence: CASGGGPSYNEQFF.

The chain couples TRBV5-1 to TRBJ2-4; D possibly uses TRBD1 or TRBD2 (5 bases each). In germline, CDR1 is SGHRS, CDR2 YFSETQ. The CDR3 spans 15 residues. V was pared by 5 bases and J by 7 bases, with 19 bases between. The CDR3 coding sequence is TGCGCCAGCAGTTTATCCCCGAGGGGCCCTAACATTCAGTACTTC. It is translated as CASSLSPRGPNIQYF.

This clone was found a few times. V and J are TRBV19 and TRBJ2-1; possible D gene TRBD1, 5 bases. Germline CDR1 LNHDA, CDR2 SQIVND (reference sequence). The V end was cut by 0 bases, the J end by 4 bases, with 10 bases between. The CDR3 covers 15 residues. The CDR3 nucleotides read TGTGCCAGTAGTATAGAGGCCAGGGTGTACAATGAGCAGTTCTTC. Protein product: CASSIEARVYNEQFF.

J is TRBJ1-5 and V is TRBV10-2; no firm D call. The CDR3 runs 15 residues. V lost 5 bases and J lost 2, with 13 bases in between. CDR1 and CDR2 (germline): WSHSY, SAAADI. In nucleotides, the CDR3 is TGCGCCAGCAGTACCCTTGGCGGAGGCAATCAGCCCCAGCATTTT. Its protein is CASSTLGGGNQPQHF.

This clone was observed once. V and J are TRBV18 and TRBJ2-7; 9 bases line up with TRBD2. V was pared by 2 bases and J by 3 bases, with 2 bases of the junction left unmatched. In germline, CDR1 is KGHSH, CDR2 LQKENI. The CDR3 consists of 14 residues. CDR3 amino acids: CASSPGTSSYEQYF. Written as DNA, the CDR3 is TGTGCCAGCTCACCAGGGACTAGCAGCTACGAGCAGTACTTC.

The chain links TRBV7-9 to TRBJ2-6; D remains unclear. V dropped 1 base and J dropped 2 bases, with 15 bases sitting between them. CDR3 length equals 18 residues. CDR1 is SEHNR, CDR2 FQNEAQ, per germline (reference sequence). The CDR3 reads CASSLVFLAVTGANVLTF. CDR3 nucleotide sequence: TGTGCCAGCAGCTTAGTGTTCCTTGCTGTCACTGGGGCCAACGTCCTGACTTTC.

This clone was observed a few times. The J gene is TRBJ2-7, the V gene TRBV5-1; 10 nucleotides align to TRBD2. Germline loops: CDR1 SGHRS, CDR2 YFSETQ. The V and J ends lost 0 bases and 2 bases, in that order; junction bases with no gene match: 8. The CDR3 sequence is 17 residues long. The CDR3 region has the DNA TGCGCCAGCAGCTTGGCCTTCGGGCTAGCGGGAGCCTACGAGCAGTACTTC. It translates to CASSLAFGLAGAYEQYF.

This chain links TRBV6-5 with TRBJ1-1; D gene unclear. Trimming took 0 bases from V and 5 from J, leaving 10 bases between them. CDR3 length: 14 residues. CDR1 is MNHEY and CDR2 is SVGAGI in the germline V gene. In DNA, the CDR3 is TGTGCCAGCAGTTACTCTACGGGTCGGACTGAAGCTTTCTTT. Translating gives CASSYSTGRTEAFF.

This clone was counted between two and nine times. The genes are TRBV10-3 and TRBJ2-7; weak D call: TRBD2 (6 bases). CDR3 size: 14 residues. V was pared by 4 bases and J by 2 bases, with 12 bases between. Germline CDR1 is ENHRY and CDR2 is SYGVKD. The CDR3 sequence is CAISAGGGTYEQYF. CDR3 sequence (DNA): TGTGCCATCAGTGCGGGCGGAGGGACCTACGAGCAGTACTTC.

The gene calls are TRBV5-6 and TRBJ2-1, with D unresolved. The germline gives CDR1 SGHDT, CDR2 YYEEEE. V was cut by 6 bases and J by 7 bases, with 17 bases left in between. The CDR3 is 14 amino acids. The CDR3 DNA reads TGTGCCAGCACTCCCGGAAACGGCTTTAATGAGCAGTTCTTC. Residues: CASTPGNGFNEQFF.

V gene TRBV6-5 combines with J gene TRBJ1-2; the D is unclear. CDR3 length equals 13 residues. Germline CDR1 and CDR2: MNHEY and SVGAGI. The V and J ends lost 4 bases and 4 bases respectively, with 10 bases between them. CDR3 coding DNA: TGTGCCAGCAGTTGGACGGGAATCTATGGCTACACCTTC. Translation: CASSWTGIYGYTF.